The 14 T cell receptor beta chains below were found in one sample sequenced in a study of T cell responses to AZD1222 COVID-19 vaccine (dated by TCRdb to the early 2020s). The library was obtained by the immunoSEQ multiplex PCR assay. Not all clones reach the TCRdb copy of this immuneACCESS table, which keeps in-frame sequences only. Checked studies attribute under half of the gap to unresolved V genes and leave the rest unexplained. The sample yields 80,000 or so clones; 87% were counted once. About 1.6% of the sample rests with the top ten. What this sample's time point label stands for: baseline before first vaccination. The sample consisted of peripheral blood, taken on day 0 of AZD1222 vaccination. The receptors shown here come from an adult in good health.

The rearrangement uses TRBV6-2 or TRBV6-3 and TRBJ1-1, with 10 bases lining up with TRBD1. After removal of 0 bases from V and 8 bases from J, the junction contained 12 bases not matched to a gene. There are 17 residues in the CDR3. Germline CDR1 MNHEY, CDR2 SVGEGT. CDR3 region: CASSYSRAGTGDLEAFF. The CDR3 coding sequence is TGTGCCAGCAGTTACTCGCGAGCTGGGACAGGGGACCTAGAAGCTTTCTTT.

This rearrangement joins TRBV19 to TRBJ1-2, with a tentative D call TRBD1 (5 bases). Deletions cut 6 bases from V and 3 bases from J, with 11 bases between. Germline V gives CDR1 LNHDA, CDR2 SQIVND (reference sequence). The CDR3 totals 13 residues. In DNA, the CDR3 is TGTGCCAGTAGAGTGGGGGGAGACTATGGCTACACCTTC. It codes for CASRVGGDYGYTF.

The chain carries TRBV6-1 and TRBJ1-2; 7 nucleotides line up with TRBD1. V lost 3 bases, J lost 8 bases, and 6 bases stayed unmatched. This CDR3 spans 13 amino acids. Germline loops: CDR1 MNHNS, CDR2 SASEGT. The CDR3 loop reads CASSDRGISGYTF. In DNA, the CDR3 is TGTGCCAGCAGTGACAGGGGGATTAGCGGCTACACCTTC.

V usage is TRBV6-5 and J usage is TRBJ1-6, with no clear D. This CDR3 comprises 15 residues. Germline CDR1 is MNHEY and CDR2 is SVGAGI. V lost 6 bases and J 11 bases, leaving 20 bases between the germline ends. The CDR3 region is CASSTRSRSLPPLHF. The CDR3 nucleotides read TGTGCCAGCAGCACCCGGAGTCGCAGCCTTCCACCCCTCCACTTT.

The chain employs TRBV29-1 and TRBJ2-1; D unclear. Trimming took 7 bases from V and 4 from J, leaving 8 bases between them. Germline-derived CDR1 and CDR2 are SQVTM and ANQGSEA. This CDR3 is 11 amino acids long. The CDR3 spells CSEVRYNEQFF. CDR3 nucleotide sequence: TGCAGCGAAGTCCGGTACAATGAGCAGTTCTTC.

The chain couples TRBV7-9 to TRBJ1-1, with 7 bases matching TRBD1. Germline CDR1 is SEHNR and CDR2 is FQNEAQ (reference sequence). This CDR3 spans 16 amino acids. Trimming cost V 6 bases and J 1 base; bases outside gene matches: 11. The CDR3 here is CASRPHRGAENTEAFF. CDR3 in DNA: TGTGCCAGCAGGCCCCACAGGGGAGCGGAGAACACTGAAGCTTTCTTT. Combining the CDR3 with reference TRBV7-9 and TRBJ1-1 gives the whole variable domain DTGVSQNPRHKITKRGQNVTFRCDPISEHNRLYWYRQTLGQGPEFLTYFQNEAQLEKSRLLSDRFSAERPKGSFSTLEIQRTEQGDSAMYLCASRPHRGAENTEAFFGQGTRLTVV.

This chain links TRBV30 with TRBJ2-7, with 7 nucleotides matching TRBD2. CDR3 length: 11 amino acids. J gave up 2 bases and V 5 bases, and 0 bases lay outside the gene matches. Germline CDR1 GTSNPN, CDR2 SVGIG (reference sequence). The DNA of the CDR3 is TGTGCCTGGGGGACTACCTACGAGCAGTACTTC. Protein sequence: CAWGTTYEQYF.

The V call is TRBV14, the J call TRBJ2-6; D unresolved. Germline assignment: CDR1 SGHDN and CDR2 FVKESK. Trimming removed 3 bases at V and 2 bases at J, with 11 bases between. There are 16 residues in the CDR3. CDR3 amino acids: CASSQRRLTGANVLTF. Written as DNA, the CDR3 is TGTGCCAGCAGCCAGAGGCGACTCACTGGGGCCAACGTCCTGACTTTC.

There are a few counts of this clone. Here the CDR3 reads CASSADPSGVNTEAFF. In DNA form, the CDR3 reads TGTGCCAGCAGCGCGGACCCGTCGGGGGTGAACACTGAAGCTTTCTTT. The chain combines TRBV11-2 with TRBJ1-1, with D maybe TRBD1 (5 bases). Germline assignment: CDR1 SGHAT and CDR2 FQNNGV. V dropped 5 bases and J dropped 0 bases, with 16 bases sitting between them. This CDR3 region has 16 residues.

V gene TRBV11-2 combines with J gene TRBJ1-2; 7 bases line up with TRBD1. Germline assignment: CDR1 SGHAT and CDR2 FQNNGV. This CDR3 comprises 14 residues. J gave up 6 bases and V 4 bases, and 8 bases lay outside the gene matches. DNA of the CDR3: TGTGCCAGCAGCTCCGCGACAGGGCCAAATGGCTACACCTTC. Protein sequence: CASSSATGPNGYTF.

The chain couples TRBV11-2 to TRBJ1-1; D unresolved. The CDR3 spans 12 residues. Per the germline V gene, CDR1 is SGHAT and CDR2 is FQNNGV. The V and J ends lost 1 base and 9 bases respectively, with 9 bases between them. CDR3 DNA: TGTGCCAGCAGCTTAGGAGGAGTAAAAGCTTTCTTT. It codes for CASSLGGVKAFF.

This chain connects TRBV27 to TRBJ1-6; no clear D gene. The CDR3 runs 14 residues. Germline CDR1 is MNHEY and CDR2 is SMNVEV (reference sequence). V lost 6 bases, J lost 10 bases, and 16 bases lay in between. This CDR3 reads CASSRGVLRSPLHF. In nucleotides, the CDR3 is TGTGCCAGCAGCCGCGGGGTTCTAAGGTCACCCCTCCACTTT.

The V gene is TRBV30, the J gene TRBJ1-3; 7 nucleotides align to TRBD1. The CDR3 is 15 amino acids. V shed 0 bases and J 0 bases; nucleotides not matched to a gene: 2. CDR1 is GTSNPN and CDR2 is SVGIG in the germline V gene (reference sequence). CDR3 sequence reads: CAWSVGDSSGNTIYF. The DNA for the CDR3 is TGTGCCTGGAGTGTAGGGGACAGCTCTGGAAACACCATATATTTT.

This rearrangement joins TRBV6-5 to TRBJ1-1, with 7 bases fitting TRBD1. Per the germline V gene, CDR1 is MNHEY and CDR2 is SVGAGI. This CDR3 comprises 15 residues. V lost 7 bases to trimming and J lost 2 bases; unmatched junction nucleotides: 10. The CDR3 reads CASKGAYEENTEAFF. Here the CDR3 DNA reads TGTGCCAGCAAGGGGGCTTACGAAGAAAACACTGAAGCTTTCTTT.